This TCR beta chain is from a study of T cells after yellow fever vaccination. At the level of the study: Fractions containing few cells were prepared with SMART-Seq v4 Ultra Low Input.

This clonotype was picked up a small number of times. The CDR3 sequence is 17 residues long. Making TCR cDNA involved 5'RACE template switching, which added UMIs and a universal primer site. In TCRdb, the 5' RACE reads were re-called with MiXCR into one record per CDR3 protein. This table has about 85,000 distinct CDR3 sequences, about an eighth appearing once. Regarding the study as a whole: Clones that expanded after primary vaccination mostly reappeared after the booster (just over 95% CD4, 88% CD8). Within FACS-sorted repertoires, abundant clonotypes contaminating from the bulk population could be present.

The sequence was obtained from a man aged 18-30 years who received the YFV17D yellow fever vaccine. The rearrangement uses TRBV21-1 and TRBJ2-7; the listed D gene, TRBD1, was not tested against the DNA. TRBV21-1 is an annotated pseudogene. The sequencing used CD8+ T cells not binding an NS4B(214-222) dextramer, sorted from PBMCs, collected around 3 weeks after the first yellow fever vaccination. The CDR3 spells CASSKRGRRDRVHEQYV. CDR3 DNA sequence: TGTGCCAGCAGCAAAAGGGGGAGGCGGGACAGGGTCCACGAGCAGTACGTC.